Given below is one T cell receptor beta chain in context. No antigen is known for it. The sample comes from a study of beta chain features in type 1 diabetes. After removal of 4 bases from V and 7 bases from J, the junction contained 13 bases not matched to a gene. CDR1 is SGHRS, CDR2 YFSETQ, per germline. The CDR3 is 17 amino acids. The study, taken as a whole, reports: In every one of the four CD4+ subsets, TCRB CDR3s were moderately but significantly shorter in Type 1 diabetes patients.

Isolated RNA was reverse transcribed in full, so expressed TCRB transcripts were sequenced. Sequenced by immunoSEQ multiplex PCR; TCRdb stores in-frame clones only, minus some. The data contain roughly 150,000 clones, 6.5% to 9.5% of them singletons. The chain has TRBV5-1 and TRBJ2-1, with 11 bases fitting TRBD2. The sequenced sample consisted of central memory CD4+ T cells from blood. The receptor comes from a woman between 35 and 50 years old with type 1 diabetes. CDR3 in DNA: TGCGCCAGCAGCCTAACTAGCGGGAGTCGCCAGAGGAATGAGCAGTTCTTC. Translation: CASSLTSGSRQRNEQFF. The variable domain in full, completed from reference TRBV5-1 and TRBJ2-1, reads KAGVTQTPRYLIKTRGQQVTLSCSPISGHRSVSWYQQTPGQGLQFLFEYFSETQRNKGNFPGRFSGRQFSNSRSEMNVSTLELGDSALYLCASSLTSGSRQRNEQFFGPGTRLTVL.